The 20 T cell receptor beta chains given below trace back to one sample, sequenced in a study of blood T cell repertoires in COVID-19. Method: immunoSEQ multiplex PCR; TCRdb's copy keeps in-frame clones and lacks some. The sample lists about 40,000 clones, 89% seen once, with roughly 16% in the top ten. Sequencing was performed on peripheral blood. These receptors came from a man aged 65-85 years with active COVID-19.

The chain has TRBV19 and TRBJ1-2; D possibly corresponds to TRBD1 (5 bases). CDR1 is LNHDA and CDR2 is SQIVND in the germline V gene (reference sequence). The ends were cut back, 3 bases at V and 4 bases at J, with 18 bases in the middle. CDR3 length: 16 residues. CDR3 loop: CASSIQLQTALYGYTF. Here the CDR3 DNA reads TGTGCCAGTAGTATTCAACTTCAGACAGCCCTCTATGGCTACACCTTC.

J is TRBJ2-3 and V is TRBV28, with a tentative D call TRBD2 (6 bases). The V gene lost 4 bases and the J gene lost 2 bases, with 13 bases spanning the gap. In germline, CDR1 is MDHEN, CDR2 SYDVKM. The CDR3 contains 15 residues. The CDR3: CASSSRGTLTDTQYF. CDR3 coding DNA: TGTGCCAGCAGTTCCCGGGGGACCCTCACAGATACGCAGTATTTT.

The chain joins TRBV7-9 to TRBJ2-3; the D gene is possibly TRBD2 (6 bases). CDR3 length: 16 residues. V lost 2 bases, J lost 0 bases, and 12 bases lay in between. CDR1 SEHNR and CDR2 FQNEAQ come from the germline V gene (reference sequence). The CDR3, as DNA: TGTGCCAGCAGCTTAAATAGCGGTGCTAGCACAGATACGCAGTATTTT. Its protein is CASSLNSGASTDTQYF.

The chain's CDR3 is CASSQTSGGGKNIQYF. The CDR3 region has the DNA TGTGCCAGCAGCCAGACTAGCGGGGGGGGCAAAAACATTCAGTACTTC. J is TRBJ2-4 and V is TRBV7-2; 14 bases fit TRBD2. V trimming: 5 bases; J trimming: 3 bases; junction bases outside the gene matches: 3. This CDR3 region has 16 residues. Germline V gives CDR1 SGHTA, CDR2 FQGNSA.

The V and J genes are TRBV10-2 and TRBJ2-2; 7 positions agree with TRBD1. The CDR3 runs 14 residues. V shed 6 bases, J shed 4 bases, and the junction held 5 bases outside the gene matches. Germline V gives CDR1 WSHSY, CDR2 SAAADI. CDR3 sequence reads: CASRHRGGTGELFF. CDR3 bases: TGCGCCAGCAGGCACAGGGGCGGCACCGGGGAGCTGTTTTTT.

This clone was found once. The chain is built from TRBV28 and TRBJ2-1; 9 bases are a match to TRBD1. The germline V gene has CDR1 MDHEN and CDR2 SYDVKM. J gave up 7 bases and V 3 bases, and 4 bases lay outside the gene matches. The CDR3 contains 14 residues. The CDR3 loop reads CASSLQQGANEQFF. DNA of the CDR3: TGTGCCAGCAGTTTGCAACAGGGGGCAAATGAGCAGTTCTTC.

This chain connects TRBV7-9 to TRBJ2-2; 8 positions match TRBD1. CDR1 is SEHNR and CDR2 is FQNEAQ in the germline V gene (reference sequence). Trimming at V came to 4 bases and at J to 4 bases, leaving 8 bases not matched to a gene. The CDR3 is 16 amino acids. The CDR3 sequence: CASSSSGRGRTGELFF. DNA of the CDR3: TGTGCCAGCAGCTCCTCGGGCAGGGGGCGCACCGGGGAGCTGTTTTTT.

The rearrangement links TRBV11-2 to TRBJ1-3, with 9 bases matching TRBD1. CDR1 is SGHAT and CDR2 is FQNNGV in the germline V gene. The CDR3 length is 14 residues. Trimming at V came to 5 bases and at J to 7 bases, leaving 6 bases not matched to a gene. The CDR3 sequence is CASSRGTGRNTIYF. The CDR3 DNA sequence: TGTGCCAGCAGCAGAGGGACAGGGAGGAACACCATATATTTT.

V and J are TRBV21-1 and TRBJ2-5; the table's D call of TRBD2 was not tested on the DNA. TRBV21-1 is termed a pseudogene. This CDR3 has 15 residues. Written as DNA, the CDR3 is TGTGCCAGCACCATTTCGGGACTAGCGACGGAGACCCAGTACTTC. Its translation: CASTISGLATETQYF.

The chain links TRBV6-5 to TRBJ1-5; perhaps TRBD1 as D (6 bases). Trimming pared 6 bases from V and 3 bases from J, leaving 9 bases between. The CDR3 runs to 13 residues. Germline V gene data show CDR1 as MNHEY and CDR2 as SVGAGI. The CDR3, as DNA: TGTGCCAGCAGGGACAGAGCCAATCAGCCCCAGCATTTT. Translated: CASRDRANQPQHF.

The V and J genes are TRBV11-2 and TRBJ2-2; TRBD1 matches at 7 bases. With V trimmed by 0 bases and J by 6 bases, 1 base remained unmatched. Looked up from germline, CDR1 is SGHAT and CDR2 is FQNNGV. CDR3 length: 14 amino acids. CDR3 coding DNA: TGTGCCAGCAGCTTAGATCAGGGGGCCGGGGAGCTGTTTTTT. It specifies CASSLDQGAGELFF.

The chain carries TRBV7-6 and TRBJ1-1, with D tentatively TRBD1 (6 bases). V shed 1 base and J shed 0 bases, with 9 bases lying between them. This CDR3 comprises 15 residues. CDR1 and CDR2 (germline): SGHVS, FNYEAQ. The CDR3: CASSLEGGVNTEAFF. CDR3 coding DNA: TGTGCCAGCAGCTTAGAGGGGGGGGTGAACACTGAAGCTTTCTTT.

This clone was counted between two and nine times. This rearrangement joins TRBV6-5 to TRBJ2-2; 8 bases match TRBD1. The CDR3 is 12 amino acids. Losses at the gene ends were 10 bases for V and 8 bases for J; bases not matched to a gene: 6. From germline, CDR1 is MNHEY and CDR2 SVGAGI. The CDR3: CATGGRRGELFF. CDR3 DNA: TGTGCCACAGGGGGCAGGCGAGGGGAGCTGTTTTTT.

CDR3 DNA: TGTGCCAGCAGTTACGGTAGCTTGGACGGGGAGCTGTTTTTT. Translated, it gives CASSYGSLDGELFF. The chain has TRBV6-2 or TRBV6-3 and TRBJ2-2; D unresolved. From germline, CDR1 is MNHEY and CDR2 SVGEGT. The CDR3 totals 14 residues. Trimming shortened V by 2 bases and J by 7 bases, and 11 bases separated the two germline ends.

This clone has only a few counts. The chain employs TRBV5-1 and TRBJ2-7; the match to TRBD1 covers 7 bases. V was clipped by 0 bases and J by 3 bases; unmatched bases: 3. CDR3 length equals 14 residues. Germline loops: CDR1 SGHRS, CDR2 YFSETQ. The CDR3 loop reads CASSLVGQIYEQYF. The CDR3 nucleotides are TGCGCCAGCAGCTTGGTGGGACAGATCTACGAGCAGTACTTC. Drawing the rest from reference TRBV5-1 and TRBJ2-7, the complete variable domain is KAGVTQTPRYLIKTRGQQVTLSCSPISGHRSVSWYQQTPGQGLQFLFEYFSETQRNKGNFPGRFSGRQFSNSRSEMNVSTLELGDSALYLCASSLVGQIYEQYFGPGTRLTVT.

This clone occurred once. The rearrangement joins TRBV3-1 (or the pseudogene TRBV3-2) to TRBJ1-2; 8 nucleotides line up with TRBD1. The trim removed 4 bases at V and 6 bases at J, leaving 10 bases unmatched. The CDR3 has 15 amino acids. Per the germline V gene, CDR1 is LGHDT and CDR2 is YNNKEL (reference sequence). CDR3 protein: CASSPADREGHGYTF. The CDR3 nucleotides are TGTGCCAGCAGCCCCGCGGACAGGGAAGGTCATGGCTACACCTTC.

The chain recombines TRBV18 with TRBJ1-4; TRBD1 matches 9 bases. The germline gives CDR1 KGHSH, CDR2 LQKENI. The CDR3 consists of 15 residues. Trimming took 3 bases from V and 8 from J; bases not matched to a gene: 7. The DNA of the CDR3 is TGTGCCAGCTCACCCGCGGGACAGGGTTACGAAAAACTGTTTTTT. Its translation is CASSPAGQGYEKLFF. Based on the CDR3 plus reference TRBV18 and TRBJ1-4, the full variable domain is NAGVMQNPRHLVRRRGQEARLRCSPMKGHSHVYWYRQLPEEGLKFMVYLQKENIIDESGMPKERFSAEFPKEGPSILRIQQVVRGDSAAYFCASSPAGQGYEKLFFGSGTQLSVL.

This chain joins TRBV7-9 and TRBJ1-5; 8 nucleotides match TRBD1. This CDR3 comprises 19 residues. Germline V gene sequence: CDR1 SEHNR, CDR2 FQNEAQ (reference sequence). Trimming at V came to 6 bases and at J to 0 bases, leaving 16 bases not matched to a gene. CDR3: CASRYTAGTGKNSNQPQHF. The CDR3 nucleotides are TGTGCCAGCAGGTATACCGCCGGGACAGGTAAGAATAGCAATCAGCCCCAGCATTTT.

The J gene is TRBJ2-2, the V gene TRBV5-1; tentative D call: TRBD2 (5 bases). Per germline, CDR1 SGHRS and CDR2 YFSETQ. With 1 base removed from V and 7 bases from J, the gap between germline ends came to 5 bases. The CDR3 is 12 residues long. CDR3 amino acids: CASSLTSGELFF. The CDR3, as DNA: TGCGCCAGCAGCTTGACTAGCGGGGAGCTGTTTTTT.

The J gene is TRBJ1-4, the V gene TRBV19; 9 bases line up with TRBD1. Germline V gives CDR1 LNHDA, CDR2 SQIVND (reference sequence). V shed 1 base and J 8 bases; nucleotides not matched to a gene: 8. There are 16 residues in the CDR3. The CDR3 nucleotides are TGTGCCAGTAGTATAGGGAAAGGACAGGGGAGGGAAAAACTGTTTTTT. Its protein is CASSIGKGQGREKLFF.